The 29 T cell receptor beta chains in this list originate from one sample, sequenced in a study of shared clonotypes between healthy human individuals. The repertoire was sequenced with immunoSEQ multiplex PCR; TCRdb's copy has only in-frame clones and lacks some. Of 2 million to 2.5 million clones listed, 93% are singletons. The sequenced material came from naive CD4+ T cells from PBMCs. Subset meaning: CD45RA+ positively selected. The receptors were gathered from a man younger than 30 in good health. Some clones in this sample may be carry-over from other donors' samples.

The chain couples TRBV6-5 to TRBJ2-7; 7 bases agree with TRBD2. The CDR3 extends over 15 amino acids. V lost 2 bases, J lost 5 bases, and 9 bases stayed unmatched. Germline values: CDR1 MNHEY, CDR2 SVGAGI. In DNA form, the CDR3 reads TGTGCCAGCAGTTACGAGGGGCGGGAGTCGGACGAGCAGTACTTC. This encodes CASSYEGRESDEQYF.

This clone was observed once. V gene TRBV28 combines with J gene TRBJ2-3, with D possibly matching TRBD1 (5 bases). Per germline, CDR1 MDHEN and CDR2 SYDVKM. Trimming pared 8 bases from V and 8 bases from J, leaving 17 bases between. This CDR3 has 13 residues. The CDR3 is CASGLGVPGTQYF. The CDR3 DNA reads as TGTGCCAGCGGCTTAGGGGTCCCGGGTACGCAGTATTTT.

The chain is built from TRBV18 and TRBJ1-2, with TRBD1 as a possible D gene (6 bases). This CDR3 has 14 amino acids. Germline V gives CDR1 KGHSH, CDR2 LQKENI. Trimming took 3 bases from V and 5 from J, leaving 13 bases between them. The CDR3: CASSPGHLSYGYTF. The CDR3 region has the DNA TGTGCCAGCTCACCGGGACATCTTTCTTATGGCTACACCTTC. The entire variable domain, with the rest obtained from reference TRBV18 and TRBJ1-2, is as follows: NAGVMQNPRHLVRRRGQEARLRCSPMKGHSHVYWYRQLPEEGLKFMVYLQKENIIDESGMPKERFSAEFPKEGPSILRIQQVVRGDSAAYFCASSPGHLSYGYTFGSGTRLTVV.

The chain joins TRBV21-1 to TRBJ2-1; the table assigns TRBD2, which was not confirmed against the DNA. TRBV21-1 counts as a pseudogene. This CDR3 has 16 amino acids. DNA of the CDR3: TGTGCCAGCACAACCTTGCTAGCGGGAGGTTTTAATGAGCAGTTCTTC. This gives the protein CASTTLLAGGFNEQFF.

This sequence joins TRBV27 and TRBJ2-5; maybe TRBD2 (6 bases). CDR3 size: 14 residues. V lost 6 bases to trimming and J lost 5 bases, with 16 bases between them. Germline CDR1 reads MNHEY; CDR2 reads SMNVEV (reference sequence). The CDR3 here is CASRPRDFHETQYF. CDR3 coding DNA: TGTGCCAGCAGGCCCCGGGACTTCCACGAGACCCAGTACTTC.

V is TRBV7-3 and J is TRBJ2-5; the match to TRBD2 covers 11 bases. Germline V gene data show CDR1 as SGHTA and CDR2 as FQGTGA. J was trimmed by 4 bases and V by 4 bases; bases with no gene match: 5. This CDR3 is 15 amino acids long. CDR3 in amino acids: CASSYSGRGRETQYF. Written as DNA, the CDR3 is TGTGCCAGCAGCTATAGCGGGAGGGGGCGAGAGACCCAGTACTTC.

The chain carries TRBV6-4 and TRBJ2-7, with D perhaps TRBD2 (6 bases). This CDR3 spans 18 amino acids. The V gene's germline CDR1 is MRHNA and CDR2 SNTAGT. Between the trimmed V and J ends, which lost 0 bases and 2 bases, there was a span of 20 bases. For the CDR3, the DNA is TGTGCCAGCAGTGACTCGCGGGGCGTAGGGGCCAGAACCTACGAGCAGTACTTC. Translation gives CASSDSRGVGARTYEQYF.

The CDR3 here is CASSPYGQGNYGYTF. Here the CDR3 DNA reads TGTGCCAGCAGCCCTTATGGCCAGGGGAACTATGGCTACACCTTC. The chain carries TRBV7-2 and TRBJ1-2; TRBD1 might be the D (6 bases). Germline V gene sequence: CDR1 SGHTA, CDR2 FQGNSA. This CDR3 is built from 15 residues. The V end was cut by 5 bases, the J end by 2 bases, with 15 bases between.

The chain links TRBV6-7 to TRBJ2-1; D might be TRBD1 (5 bases). TRBV6-7 is placed among ORFs of uncertain function. This CDR3 is built from 20 residues. The V and J ends lost 2 bases and 5 bases respectively, with 28 bases between them. DNA of the CDR3: TGTGCCAGCAGTTACCACAGGTGGCCCTTGGGGTTACTTACCGACAATGAGCAGTTCTTC. This translates into CASSYHRWPLGLLTDNEQFF.

The DNA for the CDR3 is TGTGCCAGCAGGTTTAGCGGGAGGGCCGATCAGTTCTTC. This sequence encodes CASRFSGRADQFF. The rearrangement links TRBV7-2 to TRBJ2-1, with 11 positions matching TRBD2. With 6 bases clipped from V and 13 bases from J, the junction kept 8 bases outside the gene matches. The CDR3 totals 13 residues. CDR1 and CDR2 from the germline V gene are SGHTA and FQGNSA.

The chain is built from TRBV11-2 and TRBJ2-7; D unresolved. Trimming removed 0 bases at V and 2 bases at J, with 11 bases between. CDR3 size: 15 residues. Germline CDR1 SGHAT, CDR2 FQNNGV. The CDR3 sequence: CASSLESESAYEQYF. CDR3 nucleotides: TGTGCCAGCAGCTTAGAGTCGGAAAGTGCCTACGAGCAGTACTTC. The complete variable domain, with remaining parts taken from reference TRBV11-2 and TRBJ2-7, reads EAGVAQSPRYKIIEKRQSVAFWCNPISGHATLYWYQQILGQGPKLLIQFQNNGVVDDSQLPKDRFSAERLKGVDSTLKIQPAKLEDSAVYLCASSLESESAYEQYFGPGTRLTVT.

V and J are TRBV9 and TRBJ1-4, with unresolved D. Germline CDR1 and CDR2: SGDLS and YYNGEE. CDR3 length equals 11 residues. Trimming cost V 0 bases and J 7 bases, with 1 base left between them. The CDR3 loop is CASSVVEKLFF. The CDR3 DNA follows: TGTGCCAGCAGCGTAGTTGAAAAACTGTTTTTT.

V usage is TRBV2 and J usage is TRBJ2-1, with 9 bases that match TRBD2. Germline trimming cut 2 bases from V and 14 bases from J; bases unmatched to any gene: 7. Germline V gene sequence: CDR1 SNHLY, CDR2 FYNNEI. The length of the CDR3 is 13 residues. The CDR3 coding sequence is TGTGCCAGCAGTGAACTGCGGGAGGGAGGAGAGTTCTTC. Its translation is CASSELREGGEFF.

This chain uses TRBV4-1 with TRBJ2-3, with D uncertain. The CDR3 sequence is 18 residues long. V was pared by 0 bases and J by 0 bases, with 16 bases between. Germline V gene lookup returns CDR1 MGHRA and CDR2 YSYEKL. The CDR3 region has the DNA TGCGCCAGCAGCCAAGACCCGTTCTTAACGAGAAGCACAGATACGCAGTATTTT. Translation gives CASSQDPFLTRSTDTQYF.

The CDR3 DNA sequence: TGTGCCAGCACCCCGTCCCCGGGACTAGCCAGAGGAGAGACCCAGTACTTC. Translation: CASTPSPGLARGETQYF. The chain uses TRBV28 and TRBJ2-5, with 9 bases identical to TRBD2. This CDR3 is built from 17 residues. V lost 7 bases, J lost 4 bases, and 16 bases stayed unmatched. Germline V lookup: CDR1 MDHEN, CDR2 SYDVKM.

This chain connects TRBV19 to TRBJ1-4; 7 bases agree with TRBD1. The CDR3 runs to 16 residues. CDR1 and CDR2 from the germline V gene are LNHDA and SQIVND (reference sequence). The V and J ends lost 7 bases and 2 bases, in that order; junction bases with no gene match: 10. The DNA of the CDR3 is TGTGCCAGTACAGGCAGGGGGTATAGGACTAATGAAAAACTGTTTTTT. This gives the protein CASTGRGYRTNEKLFF.

This clone was seen a handful of times. This sample also contains other DNA sequences that code for the same CDR3. The chain links TRBV5-1 to TRBJ2-3; D remains unclear. The CDR3 has 14 amino acids. The ends were cut back, 0 bases at V and 1 base at J, with 6 bases in the middle. Germline assignment: CDR1 SGHRS and CDR2 YFSETQ. The CDR3 bases are TGCGCCAGCAGCTTGGCCGGAGGCACAGATACGCAGTATTTT. Translating it yields CASSLAGGTDTQYF.

The chain couples TRBV14 to TRBJ1-2; no firm D call. CDR3 length equals 13 residues. Germline V lookup: CDR1 SGHDN, CDR2 FVKESK. V was pared by 0 bases and J by 8 bases, with 10 bases between. CDR3 nucleotide sequence: TGTGCCAGCAGCCAAGACGGGTGGTGGGGCTACACCTTC. Its protein is CASSQDGWWGYTF. Based on the CDR3 plus reference TRBV14 and TRBJ1-2, the full variable domain is EAGVTQFPSHSVIEKGQTVTLRCDPISGHDNLYWYRRVMGKEIKFLLHFVKESKQDESGMPNNRFLAERTGGTYSTLKVQPAELEDSGVYFCASSQDGWWGYTFGSGTRLTVV.

About this clone itself: Other DNA sequences within the sample encode an identical CDR3. This chain connects TRBV5-4 to TRBJ2-5; 10 nucleotides align to TRBD1. This CDR3 has 15 amino acids. The germline CDR1 and CDR2 sequences are SGHNT and YYREEE (reference sequence). With 0 bases clipped from V and 5 bases from J, the junction kept 4 bases outside the gene matches. The CDR3 nucleotides read TGTGCCAGCAGCTTGGGACAGGGGGCGCGGGAGACCCAGTACTTC. It codes for CASSLGQGARETQYF.

The chain employs TRBV30 and TRBJ1-1, with D uncertain. The CDR3 runs to 13 residues. The germline V gene encodes CDR1 GTSNPN and CDR2 SVGIG (reference sequence). The V gene lost 2 bases and the J gene lost 5 bases, with 12 bases spanning the gap. CDR3 DNA: TGTGCCTGGAGTTATGCGGCGGCAACTGAAGCTTTCTTT. This translates into CAWSYAAATEAFF.

This clone was detected only a few times. The same CDR3 is also encoded by other DNA sequences in this sample. The V call is TRBV30, the J call TRBJ1-5; D not resolved. V was shortened by 1 base and J by 0 bases, with 4 bases between the two germline ends. CDR3 length: 13 residues. CDR1 and CDR2 (germline): GTSNPN, SVGIG (reference sequence). DNA of the CDR3: TGTGCCTGGAGTGGTTCTAGCAATCAGCCCCAGCATTTT. The encoded protein is CAWSGSSNQPQHF.

This clone appeared once. This chain links TRBV2 with TRBJ2-1, with TRBD2 identical over 9 bases. V shed 6 bases and J 6 bases; nucleotides not matched to a gene: 9. The CDR3 extends over 15 amino acids. Germline V gene lookup returns CDR1 SNHLY and CDR2 FYNNEI. Here the CDR3 reads CASRKTGTSSNEQFF. CDR3 coding DNA: TGTGCCAGCAGAAAAACAGGGACTAGCTCCAATGAGCAGTTCTTC.

The gene calls are TRBV10-3 and TRBJ1-3, with 8 bases that match TRBD1. The junction had 6 bases not matched to a gene; V was cut back by 7 bases and J by 1 base. CDR1 ENHRY and CDR2 SYGVKD come from the germline V gene. This CDR3 contains 15 residues. The CDR3 here is CAIKAGQGSGNTIYF. The DNA for the CDR3 is TGTGCCATCAAAGCAGGACAGGGTTCTGGAAACACCATATATTTT.

The V call is TRBV2, the J call TRBJ1-1; no clear D gene. Germline loops: CDR1 SNHLY, CDR2 FYNNEI. V dropped 4 bases and J dropped 5 bases, with 11 bases sitting between them. There are 13 residues in the CDR3. This chain's CDR3 is CASSVAESTEAFF. The CDR3 DNA reads TGTGCCAGCAGTGTGGCGGAGTCGACTGAAGCTTTCTTT.

The rearrangement joins TRBV29-1 to TRBJ2-1; 8 nucleotides align to TRBD1. V shed 4 bases and J 10 bases; nucleotides not matched to a gene: 15. This CDR3 is 15 amino acids long. Germline loops: CDR1 SQVTM, CDR2 ANQGSEA. CDR3: CSVVSRQGLGSEQFF. CDR3 coding DNA: TGCAGCGTTGTGAGCAGACAGGGGCTTGGTTCGGAGCAGTTCTTC.

This rearrangement joins TRBV6-1 to TRBJ1-1, with D possibly matching TRBD1 (6 bases). The CDR3 is 13 amino acids. V dropped 3 bases and J dropped 4 bases, with 9 bases sitting between them. Germline CDR1 is MNHNS and CDR2 is SASEGT. As DNA, the CDR3 is TGTGCCAGCAGTGATAACAGGGTCACTGAAGCTTTCTTT. This translates into CASSDNRVTEAFF.

V is TRBV7-3 and J is TRBJ2-5, with TRBD2 identical over 12 bases. The germline V gene has CDR1 SGHTA and CDR2 FQGTGA. Trimming took 3 bases from V and 3 from J; bases not matched to a gene: 5. The CDR3 is made up of 16 amino acids. CDR3 in amino acids: CASSFGLAGTEETQYF. The CDR3 nucleotides read TGTGCCAGCAGCTTTGGACTAGCGGGGACCGAAGAGACCCAGTACTTC.

The V gene is TRBV6-1, the J gene TRBJ1-2; TRBD1 is a possible D gene (6 bases). The CDR3 is 14 amino acids. CDR1 and CDR2 from the germline V gene are MNHNS and SASEGT. The V and J ends lost 7 bases and 4 bases respectively, with 16 bases between them. Written as DNA, the CDR3 is TGTGCCAGCAACCCAGGGGCGGGGATCTATGGCTACACCTTC. Translated: CASNPGAGIYGYTF.

This clone has a handful of counts. This chain connects TRBV28 to TRBJ1-1, with 8 bases identical to TRBD1. The CDR3 loop spans 17 amino acids. Per the germline V gene, CDR1 is MDHEN and CDR2 is SYDVKM. V gave up 1 base and J gave up 0 bases; unmatched junction bases: 7. The CDR3 sequence is CASSLLATGALNTEAFF. In DNA form, the CDR3 reads TGTGCCAGCAGTTTATTAGCGACAGGGGCTCTGAACACTGAAGCTTTCTTT.